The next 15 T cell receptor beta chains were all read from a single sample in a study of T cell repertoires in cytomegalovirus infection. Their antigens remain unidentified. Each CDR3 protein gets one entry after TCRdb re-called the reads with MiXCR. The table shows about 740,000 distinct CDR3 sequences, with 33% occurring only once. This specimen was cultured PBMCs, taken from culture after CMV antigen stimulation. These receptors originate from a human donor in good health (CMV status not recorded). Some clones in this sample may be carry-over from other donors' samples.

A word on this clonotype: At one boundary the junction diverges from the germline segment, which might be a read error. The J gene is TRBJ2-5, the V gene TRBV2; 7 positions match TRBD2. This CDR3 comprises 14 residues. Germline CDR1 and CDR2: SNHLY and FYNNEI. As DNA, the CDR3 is TGTGCCAGCAGTATCAGCGGGAACTGGGAGATCCAGTACTTC. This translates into CASSISGNWEIQYF.

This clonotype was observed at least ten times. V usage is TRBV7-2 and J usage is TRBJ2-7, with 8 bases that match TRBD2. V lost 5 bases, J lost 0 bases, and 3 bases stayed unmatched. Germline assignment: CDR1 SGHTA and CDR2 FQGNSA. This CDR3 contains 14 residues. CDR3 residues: CASSPTSGSYEQYF. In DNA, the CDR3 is TGTGCCAGCAGCCCCACTAGCGGCTCCTACGAGCAGTACTTC.

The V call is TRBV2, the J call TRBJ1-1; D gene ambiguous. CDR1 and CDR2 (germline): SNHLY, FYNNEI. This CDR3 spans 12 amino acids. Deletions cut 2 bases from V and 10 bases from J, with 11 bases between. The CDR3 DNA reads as TGTGCCAGCAGTGAATCTGGTGGTGGAGCTTTCTTT. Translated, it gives CASSESGGGAFF.

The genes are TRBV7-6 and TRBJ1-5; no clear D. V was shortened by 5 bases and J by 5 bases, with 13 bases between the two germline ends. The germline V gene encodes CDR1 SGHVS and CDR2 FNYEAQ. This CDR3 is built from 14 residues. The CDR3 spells CASSPYLGDQPQHF. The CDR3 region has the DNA TGTGCCAGCAGCCCGTACCTTGGGGATCAGCCCCAGCATTTT.

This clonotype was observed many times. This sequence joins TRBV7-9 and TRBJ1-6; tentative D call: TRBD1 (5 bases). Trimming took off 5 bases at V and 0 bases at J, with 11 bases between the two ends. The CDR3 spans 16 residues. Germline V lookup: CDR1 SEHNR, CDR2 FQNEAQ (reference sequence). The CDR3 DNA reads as TGTGCCAGCAGCGCGTACAGGAGCTCCTATAATTCACCCCTCCACTTT. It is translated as CASSAYRSSYNSPLHF.

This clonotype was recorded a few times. The CDR3 is CASSEAQGDRDTEAFF. The CDR3, as DNA: TGTGCCAGCAGTGAAGCGCAGGGAGACAGGGACACTGAAGCTTTCTTT. The rearrangement uses TRBV2 and TRBJ1-1; 7 bases line up with TRBD1. Germline V gene lookup returns CDR1 SNHLY and CDR2 FYNNEI. The trim removed 0 bases at V and 3 bases at J, leaving 7 bases unmatched. CDR3 length equals 16 residues.

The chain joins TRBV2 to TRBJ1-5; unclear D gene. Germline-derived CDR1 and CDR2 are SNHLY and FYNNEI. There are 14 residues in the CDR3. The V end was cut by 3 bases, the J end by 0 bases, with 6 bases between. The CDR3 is CASSDWDSNQPQHF. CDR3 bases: TGTGCCAGCAGTGATTGGGATAGCAATCAGCCCCAGCATTTT.

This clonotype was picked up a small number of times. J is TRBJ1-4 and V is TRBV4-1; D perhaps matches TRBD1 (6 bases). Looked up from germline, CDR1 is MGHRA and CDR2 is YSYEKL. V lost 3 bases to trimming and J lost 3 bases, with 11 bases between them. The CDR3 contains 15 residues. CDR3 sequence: CASSQGAGANEKLFF. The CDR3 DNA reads TGCGCCAGCAGCCAGGGGGCCGGTGCTAATGAAAAACTGTTTTTT.

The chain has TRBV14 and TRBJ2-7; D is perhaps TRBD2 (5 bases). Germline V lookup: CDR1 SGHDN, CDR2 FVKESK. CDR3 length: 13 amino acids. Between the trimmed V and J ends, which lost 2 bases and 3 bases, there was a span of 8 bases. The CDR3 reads CASSQRGFYEQYF. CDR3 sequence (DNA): TGTGCCAGCAGCCAACGAGGGTTCTACGAGCAGTACTTC.

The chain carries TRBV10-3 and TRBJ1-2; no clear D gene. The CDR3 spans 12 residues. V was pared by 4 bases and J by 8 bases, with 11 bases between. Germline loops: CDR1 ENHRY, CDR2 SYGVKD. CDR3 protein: CAISGWEGGYTF. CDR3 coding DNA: TGTGCCATCAGTGGGTGGGAAGGAGGCTACACCTTC.

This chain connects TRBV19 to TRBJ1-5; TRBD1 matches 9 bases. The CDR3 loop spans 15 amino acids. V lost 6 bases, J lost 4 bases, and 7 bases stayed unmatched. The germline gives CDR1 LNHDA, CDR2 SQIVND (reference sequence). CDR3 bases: TGTGCCAGTAGAAAAACAGGGGGCGAGAATCAGCCCCAGCATTTT. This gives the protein CASRKTGGENQPQHF.

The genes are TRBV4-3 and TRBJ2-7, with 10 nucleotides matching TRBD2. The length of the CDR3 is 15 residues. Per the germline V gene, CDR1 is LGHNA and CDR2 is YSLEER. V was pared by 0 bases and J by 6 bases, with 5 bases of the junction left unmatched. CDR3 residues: CASSQDLLAGSEQYF. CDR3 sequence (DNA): TGCGCCAGCAGCCAAGATTTACTAGCGGGATCCGAGCAGTACTTC.

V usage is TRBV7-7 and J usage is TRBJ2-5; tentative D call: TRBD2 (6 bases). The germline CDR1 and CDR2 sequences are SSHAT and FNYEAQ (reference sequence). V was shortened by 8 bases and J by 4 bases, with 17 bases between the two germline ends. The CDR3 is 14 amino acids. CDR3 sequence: CASSVGGMAETQYF. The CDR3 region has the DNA TGTGCCAGCTCGGTCGGCGGGATGGCAGAGACCCAGTACTTC. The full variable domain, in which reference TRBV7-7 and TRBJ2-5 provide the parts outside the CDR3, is GAGVSQSPRYKVTKRGQDVTLRCDPISSHATLYWYQQALGQGPEFLTYFNYEAQPDKSGLPSDRFSAERPEGSISTLTIQRTEQRDSAMYRCASSVGGMAETQYFGPGTRLLVL.

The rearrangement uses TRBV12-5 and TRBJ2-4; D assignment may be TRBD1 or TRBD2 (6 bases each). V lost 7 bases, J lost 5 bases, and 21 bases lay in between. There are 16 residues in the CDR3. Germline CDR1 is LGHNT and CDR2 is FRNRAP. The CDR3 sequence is CASEGGGWARQNIQYF. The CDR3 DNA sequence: TGTGCTAGTGAAGGGGGAGGATGGGCTCGTCAAAACATTCAGTACTTC.

The CDR3 here is CASSPSRTGVGEKLFF. As DNA, the CDR3 is TGCGCCAGCAGCCCATCAAGGACAGGGGTGGGGGAAAAACTGTTTTTT. The chain couples TRBV4-3 to TRBJ1-4; 9 positions match TRBD1. The CDR3 spans 16 residues. Germline values: CDR1 LGHNA, CDR2 YSLEER. V dropped 4 bases and J dropped 8; count of bases not matched to a gene: 11.